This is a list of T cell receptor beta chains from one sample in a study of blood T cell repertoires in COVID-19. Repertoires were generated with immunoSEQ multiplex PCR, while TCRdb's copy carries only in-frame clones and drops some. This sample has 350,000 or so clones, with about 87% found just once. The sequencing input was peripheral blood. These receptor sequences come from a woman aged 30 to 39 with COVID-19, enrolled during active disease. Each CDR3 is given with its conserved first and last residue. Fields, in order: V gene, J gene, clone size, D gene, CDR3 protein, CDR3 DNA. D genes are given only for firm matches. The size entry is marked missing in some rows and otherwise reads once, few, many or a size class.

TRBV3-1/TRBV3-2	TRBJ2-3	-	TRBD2	CATRGDYYTYKHF	TGTGCCACCCGAGGGGACTACTATACGTATAAGCATTTT
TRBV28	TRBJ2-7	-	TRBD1	CASSASGQGARYEQYF	TGTGCCAGCAGTGCCTCGGGACAGGGGGCGCGGTACGAGCAGTACTTC
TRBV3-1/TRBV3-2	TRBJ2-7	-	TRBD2	CASSQAGRGEQYF	TGTGCCAGCAGCCAAGCAGGGAGGGGAGAGCAGTACTTC
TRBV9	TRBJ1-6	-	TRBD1	CASSSDRGRAAKESLHF	TGTGCCAGCAGCTCAGACAGGGGGCGGGCCGCTAAGGAGTCCCTCCACTTT
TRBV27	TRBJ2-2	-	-	CASRTQGGYTGELFF	TGTGCCAGCAGGACACAGGGAGGGTACACCGGGGAGCTGTTTTTT
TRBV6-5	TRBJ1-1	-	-	CASSRRDRLNTEAFF	TGTGCCAGCAGTCGAAGAGACAGATTGAACACTGAAGCTTTCTTT
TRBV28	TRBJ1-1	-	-	CASSTLTTEAFF	TGTGCCAGCAGTACATTAACCACTGAAGCTTTCTTT
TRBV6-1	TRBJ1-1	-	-	CASSEVGRPEAFF	TGTGCCAGCAGTGAAGTGGGGCGGCCGGAAGCTTTCTTT
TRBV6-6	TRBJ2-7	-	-	CASITRRDGEQYF	TGTGCCAGCATTACCCGGAGGGATGGGGAGCAGTACTTC
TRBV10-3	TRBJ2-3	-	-	CAISESTTGRTDTQYF	TGTGCCATCAGTGAGTCGACGACGGGGAGAACAGATACGCAGTATTTT
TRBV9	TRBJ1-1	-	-	CASSVDGGSVAFF	TGTGCCAGCAGCGTAGATGGGGGGTCGGTAGCTTTCTTT
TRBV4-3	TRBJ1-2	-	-	CASSQVVRGGYGYTF	TGCGCCAGCAGCCAAGTCGTACGGGGAGGGTATGGCTACACCTTC
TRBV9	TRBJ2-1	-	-	CASSVESVRYNEQFF	TGTGCCAGCAGCGTAGAGAGCGTAAGATACAATGAGCAGTTCTTC
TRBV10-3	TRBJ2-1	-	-	CAISNALAAGTGQFF	TGTGCCATCAGCAATGCCCTGGCGGCGGGAACGGGGCAGTTCTTC
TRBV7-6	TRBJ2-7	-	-	CASSLDRRGSYEQYF	TGTGCCAGCAGCTTAGATCGGAGGGGATCCTACGAGCAGTACTTC
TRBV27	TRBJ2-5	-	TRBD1	CASSYRGQETQYF	TGTGCCAGCAGCTACAGGGGACAAGAGACCCAGTACTTC
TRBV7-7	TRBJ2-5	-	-	CASSPTGQQETQYF	TGTGCTAGCAGCCCGACTGGACAGCAAGAGACCCAGTACTTC
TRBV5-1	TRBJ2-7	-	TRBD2	CASSLAGGREQYF	TGCGCCAGCAGCTTGGCGGGAGGCAGGGAGCAGTACTTC
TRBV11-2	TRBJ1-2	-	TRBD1	CASSLNRGTGYTF	TGTGCCAGCAGCTTGAACAGGGGGACTGGCTACACCTTC
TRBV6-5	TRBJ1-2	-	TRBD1	CASSPGQGRGYTF	TGTGCCAGCAGTCCTGGACAGGGTAGAGGCTACACCTTC
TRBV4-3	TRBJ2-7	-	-	CASSLGTPGDDEQYF	TGCGCCAGCAGCCTTGGAACACCGGGAGATGACGAGCAGTACTTC
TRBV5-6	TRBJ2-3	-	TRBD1	CASSLTGGETDTQYF	TGTGCCAGCAGCTTGACAGGGGGTGAGACAGATACGCAGTATTTT
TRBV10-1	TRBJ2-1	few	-	CASSAGDNEQFF	TGCGCCAGCAGTGCGGGTGACAATGAGCAGTTCTTC
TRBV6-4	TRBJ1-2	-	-	CASSDSDFLPLLNYGYTF	TGTGCCAGCAGTGACTCGGACTTCCTCCCCCTATTAAACTATGGCTACACCTTC
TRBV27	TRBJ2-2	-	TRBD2	CASRGVAGANTGELFF	TGTGCCAGCAGGGGGGTAGCGGGAGCGAATACCGGGGAGCTGTTTTTT
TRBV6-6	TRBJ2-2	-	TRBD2	CASSPGNLAGGTRELFF	TGTGCCAGCAGTCCCGGTAACCTGGCGGGGGGCACCCGGGAGCTGTTTTTT
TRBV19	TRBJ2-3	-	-	CASSIIGGLGTQYF	TGTGCCAGTAGTATAATTGGTGGGCTGGGTACGCAGTATTTT
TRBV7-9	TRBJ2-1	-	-	CASSLLLAEYNEQFF	TGTGCCAGCAGCCTCCTACTAGCAGAATACAATGAGCAGTTCTTC
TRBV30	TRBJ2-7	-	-	CARSGDGGTYEQYF	TGTGCCCGGTCGGGGGATGGGGGAACCTACGAGCAGTACTTC
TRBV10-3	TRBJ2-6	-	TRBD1	CANGQATSGANVLTF	TGTGCCAACGGACAGGCAACCTCTGGGGCCAACGTCCTGACTTTC
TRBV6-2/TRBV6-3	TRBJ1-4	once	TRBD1	CASSPAGQGGEKLFF	TGTGCCAGCAGTCCCGCGGGACAGGGAGGCGAAAAACTGTTTTTT
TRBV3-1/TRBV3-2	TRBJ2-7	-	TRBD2	CASSQQLAGVSDEQYF	TGTGCCAGCAGCCAACAATTAGCGGGGGTAAGCGACGAGCAGTACTTC
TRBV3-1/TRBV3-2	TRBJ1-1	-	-	CASSQRRGLAEAFF	TGTGCCAGCAGCCAAAGAAGGGGACTGGCTGAAGCTTTCTTT
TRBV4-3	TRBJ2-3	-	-	CASSQDWRGDTQYF	TGCGCCAGCAGCCAAGACTGGAGGGGAGATACGCAGTATTTT
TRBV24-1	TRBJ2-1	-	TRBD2	CATSDAPGLALSEQFF	TGTGCCACCAGTGACGCTCCGGGACTAGCCCTCTCCGAGCAGTTCTTC
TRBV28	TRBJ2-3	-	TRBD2	CASSLPLAGAVDTQYF	TGTGCCAGCAGTTTACCCCTAGCGGGAGCTGTAGATACGCAGTATTTT